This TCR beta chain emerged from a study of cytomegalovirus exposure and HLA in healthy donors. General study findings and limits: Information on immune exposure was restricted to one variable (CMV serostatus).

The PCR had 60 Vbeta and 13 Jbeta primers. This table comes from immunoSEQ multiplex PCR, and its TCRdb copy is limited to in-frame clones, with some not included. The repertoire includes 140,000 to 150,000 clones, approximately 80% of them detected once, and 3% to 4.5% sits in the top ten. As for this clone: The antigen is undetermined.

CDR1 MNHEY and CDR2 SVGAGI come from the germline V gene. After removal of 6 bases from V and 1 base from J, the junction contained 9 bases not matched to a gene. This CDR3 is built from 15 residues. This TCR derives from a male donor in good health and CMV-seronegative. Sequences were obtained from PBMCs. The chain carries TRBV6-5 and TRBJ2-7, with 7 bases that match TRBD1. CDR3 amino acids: CASSPRQGLSYEQYF. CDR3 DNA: TGTGCCAGCAGCCCCAGACAGGGTTTGTCCTACGAGCAGTACTTC.